This T cell receptor (beta chain) was obtained from a study of cytomegalovirus exposure and HLA in healthy donors. Whole-study results and caveats: Later analysis identified a missense DCLRE1C variant that was linked to TCR beta V- and J-gene trimming.

The length of the CDR3 is 13 residues. V shed 6 bases and J 5 bases; nucleotides not matched to a gene: 5. Germline CDR1 and CDR2: MNHNY and SVGAGI (reference sequence). In the case of this clone: Its antigen remains unidentified.

This PCR relied on a set of 60 Vbeta primers and 13 Jbeta primers. The repertoire was sequenced with immunoSEQ multiplex PCR; TCRdb's copy has only in-frame clones and lacks some. The sample has about 100,000 clones, about three quarters seen once. The clonotype was recovered from a male donor in good health and CMV-seropositive. This chain joins TRBV6-6 and TRBJ1-1, with 8 bases fitting TRBD1. The sequenced sample was PBMCs. CDR3 residues: CASSTGQGTEAFF. The CDR3 coding sequence is TGTGCCAGCAGCACTGGACAGGGTACTGAAGCTTTCTTT.